Included here is one TCR beta chain sequence, with context. Methods used by the authors: Cell counts per sample came from amplifying reference gene primers. Profiling relied on immunoSEQ multiplex PCR, and the TCRdb table lists in-frame clones only, not all of them. Clone size and V and J calls were adopted from that table, with D and trimming inferred from the DNA. The table includes under 450,000 clones, more than 75% detected once. The sample belongs to a study of blood T cell repertoires in COVID-19. Across the study: Sites in the United States, Italy and Spain provided acute and convalescent COVID-19 samples. PBMCs, B-cell-depleted T cells, or T cells were the source of the cDNA or gDNA that made up the material.

The length of the CDR3 is 14 residues. The germline CDR1 and CDR2 sequences are SGHDN and FVKESK. Trimming removed 5 bases from V and 6 bases from J, with 11 bases in between. Sequenced sample: peripheral blood. This clonotype was obtained from a human donor with acute or convalescent COVID-19. The donor label of this sample is uncertain. The chain joins TRBV14 to TRBJ1-6, with D maybe TRBD1 (5 bases). The CDR3 DNA is TGTGCCAGCAGCTACCGGGGGAGTAATTCACCCCTCCACTTT. It encodes CASSYRGSNSPLHF.